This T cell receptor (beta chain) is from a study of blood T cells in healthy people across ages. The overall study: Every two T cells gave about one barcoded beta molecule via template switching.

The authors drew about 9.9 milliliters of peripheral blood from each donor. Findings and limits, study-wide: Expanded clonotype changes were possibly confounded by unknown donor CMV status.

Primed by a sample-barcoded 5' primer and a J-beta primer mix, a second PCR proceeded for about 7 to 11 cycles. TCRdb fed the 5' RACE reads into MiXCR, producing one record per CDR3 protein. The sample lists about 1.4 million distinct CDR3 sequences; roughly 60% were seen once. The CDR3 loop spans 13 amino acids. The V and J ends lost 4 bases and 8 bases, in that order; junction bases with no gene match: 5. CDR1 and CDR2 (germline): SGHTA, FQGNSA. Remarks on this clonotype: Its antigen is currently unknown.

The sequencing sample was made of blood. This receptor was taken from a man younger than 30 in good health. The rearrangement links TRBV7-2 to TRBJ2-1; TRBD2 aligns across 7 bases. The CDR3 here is CASSSASGDEQFF. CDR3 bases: TGTGCCAGCAGCTCCGCTAGCGGCGATGAGCAGTTCTTC.